This T cell receptor beta chain was identified during a study of T cell changes during pregnancy in multiple sclerosis. The data were produced by immunoSEQ multiplex PCR, yet TCRdb's version contains in-frame clones alone and is incomplete. The table lists roughly 40,000 clones, about nine tenths of them singletons. This TCR was sampled from a female donor with multiple sclerosis, enrolled in a pregnancy study. Specimen: CD4+ T cells from peripheral blood mononuclear cells, collected in the first trimester of pregnancy.

This CDR3 is CASSPPSREAYNEQFF. In DNA, the CDR3 is TGTGCCAGCTCACCACCGTCCCGGGAGGCCTACAATGAGCAGTTCTTC. The rearrangement links TRBV18 to TRBJ2-1, with 7 bases fitting TRBD2. V was pared by 0 bases and J by 2 bases, with 4 bases of the junction left unmatched. Germline-derived CDR1 and CDR2 are KGHSH and LQKENI. This CDR3 is 16 amino acids long.